A selection of T cell receptor beta chains follows, all from one sample in a study of T cell responses to AZD1222 COVID-19 vaccine. This table comes from immunoSEQ multiplex PCR, and its TCRdb copy is limited to in-frame clones, with some not included. Of just under 35,000 clones listed, 86% are singletons. The starting material was peripheral blood, obtained on day 0 of AZD1222 vaccination. The origin of the receptors is an adult in good health. CDR3s include the opening cysteine and the closing phenylalanine or tryptophan. Each record gives: CDR3 protein, D gene, V gene, CDR3 length. A D gene is named only where the DNA matches it firmly.

CDR3aa: CAIRDRDGTEAFF
d_gene: TRBD1
v_gene: TRBV10-3
len: 13

CDR3aa: CASSAGGPAYGYTF
d_gene: TRBD1
v_gene: TRBV9
len: 14

CDR3aa: CASRADDRNTEAFF
d_gene: -
v_gene: TRBV6-5
len: 14

CDR3aa: CASSLGLRGDTEAFF
d_gene: -
v_gene: TRBV5-6
len: 15

CDR3aa: CASSQVGLAGGASTDTQYF
d_gene: TRBD2
v_gene: TRBV4-1
len: 19

CDR3aa: CASSWDQTYEQYF
d_gene: -
v_gene: TRBV5-1
len: 13

CDR3aa: CASSFERGGGYEQYF
d_gene: TRBD2
v_gene: TRBV7-2
len: 15

CDR3aa: CASSLRRALRNTIYF
d_gene: -
v_gene: TRBV28
len: 15

CDR3aa: CASSLSGGGNQPQHF
d_gene: TRBD1
v_gene: TRBV28
len: 15

CDR3aa: CASTDGGRGTDTQYF
d_gene: -
v_gene: TRBV6-6
len: 15

CDR3aa: CASSLVWREQYF
d_gene: -
v_gene: TRBV7-2
len: 12

CDR3aa: CAWIPTDRVGGYTF
d_gene: TRBD1
v_gene: TRBV30
len: 14

CDR3aa: CASGFWGGAIPGELFF
d_gene: -
v_gene: TRBV12-5
len: 16

CDR3aa: CAWSEESSYNEQFF
d_gene: -
v_gene: TRBV30
len: 14

CDR3aa: CASSVGSRGYTF
d_gene: -
v_gene: TRBV9
len: 12

CDR3aa: CASSLASGPSTDTQYF
d_gene: -
v_gene: TRBV7-8
len: 16

CDR3aa: CASSQGQGRTDTQYF
d_gene: TRBD1
v_gene: TRBV4-1
len: 15

CDR3aa: CASSFGGQGEKLFF
d_gene: -
v_gene: TRBV28
len: 14

CDR3aa: CASSLSGGEYGYTF
d_gene: TRBD1
v_gene: TRBV7-3
len: 14

CDR3aa: CASSQVVGGLGYGYTF
d_gene: -
v_gene: TRBV3-1/TRBV3-2
len: 16

CDR3aa: CASSGTSGGDYNEQFF
d_gene: TRBD2
v_gene: TRBV6-4
len: 16

CDR3aa: CASSSSTVAGNTIYF
d_gene: -
v_gene: TRBV7-2
len: 15

CDR3aa: CASSLEQRPYNEQFF
d_gene: -
v_gene: TRBV7-8
len: 15

CDR3aa: CASSPVGWTQYF
d_gene: -
v_gene: TRBV7-9
len: 12

CDR3aa: CASSTNVVCWTVSMECF
d_gene: -
v_gene: TRBV21-1
len: 17

CDR3aa: CASSIRAGPFTEAFF
d_gene: -
v_gene: TRBV19
len: 15

CDR3aa: CASSFQGYGYTF
d_gene: -
v_gene: TRBV7-2
len: 12

CDR3aa: CATSDPGQGVRETQYF
d_gene: TRBD1
v_gene: TRBV24-1
len: 16

CDR3aa: CASSLARVAGNTIYF
d_gene: -
v_gene: TRBV7-2
len: 15

CDR3aa: CASGNSGFANQPQHF
d_gene: -
v_gene: TRBV19
len: 15

CDR3aa: CARILSNRANQPQHF
d_gene: -
v_gene: TRBV19
len: 15

CDR3aa: CASSLRLADTQYF
d_gene: -
v_gene: TRBV3-1/TRBV3-2
len: 13

CDR3aa: CASSQLGGSGNEQFF
d_gene: TRBD2
v_gene: TRBV7-3
len: 15

CDR3aa: CASSYVSPNYGYTF
d_gene: -
v_gene: TRBV6-5
len: 14

CDR3aa: CATQGDNQPQHF
d_gene: TRBD1
v_gene: TRBV24-1
len: 12

CDR3aa: CASSLVSGIGEQYF
d_gene: -
v_gene: TRBV11-2
len: 14

CDR3aa: CASSLRERETQYF
d_gene: -
v_gene: TRBV28
len: 13

CDR3aa: CASTGLAHPYEQYF
d_gene: TRBD2
v_gene: TRBV6-4
len: 14

CDR3aa: CASSFDPRGTNTEAFF
d_gene: -
v_gene: TRBV19
len: 16

CDR3aa: CAWSVRSSLLNTIYF
d_gene: -
v_gene: TRBV30
len: 15

CDR3aa: CATQGTSGYNEQFF
d_gene: TRBD2
v_gene: TRBV27
len: 14

CDR3aa: CASSLRTGGIYEQYF
d_gene: TRBD1
v_gene: TRBV28
len: 15

CDR3aa: CSEGHYNEQFF
d_gene: -
v_gene: TRBV20-1
len: 11

CDR3aa: CASSLQGSNEKLFF
d_gene: -
v_gene: TRBV5-5
len: 14

CDR3aa: CASSFDKGGEQFF
d_gene: -
v_gene: TRBV2
len: 13

CDR3aa: CASSLPQAFSNQPQHF
d_gene: -
v_gene: TRBV28
len: 16

CDR3aa: CASSDPYEQYF
d_gene: -
v_gene: TRBV6-5
len: 11

CDR3aa: CASTDRTYEQYF
d_gene: -
v_gene: TRBV7-9
len: 12

CDR3aa: CAWEPGQGLGEQYF
d_gene: TRBD1
v_gene: TRBV30
len: 14

CDR3aa: CASSYRGGNTEAFF
d_gene: -
v_gene: TRBV6-5
len: 14

CDR3aa: CASSVGSQIYEQYF
d_gene: -
v_gene: TRBV9
len: 14

CDR3aa: CASSQGLARTGELFF
d_gene: TRBD2
v_gene: TRBV19
len: 15

CDR3aa: CASKGNLNPYGYTF
d_gene: -
v_gene: TRBV19
len: 14

CDR3aa: CASSQATGGTGYTF
d_gene: -
v_gene: TRBV14
len: 14